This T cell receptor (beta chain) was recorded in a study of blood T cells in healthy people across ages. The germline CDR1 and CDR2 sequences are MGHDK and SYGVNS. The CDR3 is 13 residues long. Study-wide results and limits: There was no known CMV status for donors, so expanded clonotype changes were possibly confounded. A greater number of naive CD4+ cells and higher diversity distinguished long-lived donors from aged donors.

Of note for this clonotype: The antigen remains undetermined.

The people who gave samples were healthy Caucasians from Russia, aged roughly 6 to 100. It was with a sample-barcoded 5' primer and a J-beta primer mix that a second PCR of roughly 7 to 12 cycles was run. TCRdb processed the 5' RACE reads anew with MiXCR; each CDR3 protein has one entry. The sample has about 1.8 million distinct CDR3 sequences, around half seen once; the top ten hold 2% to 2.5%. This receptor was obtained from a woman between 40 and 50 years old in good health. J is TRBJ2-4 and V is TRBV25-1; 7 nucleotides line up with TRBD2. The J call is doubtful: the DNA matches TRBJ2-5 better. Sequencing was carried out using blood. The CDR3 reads CAGKGTGGETQYF. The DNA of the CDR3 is TGTGCCGGCAAGGGGACGGGAGGAGAGACCCAGTACTTC.